Reported below is one T cell receptor (beta chain). Per the authors' pipeline: Amplifying reference gene primers gave estimates of nucleated cell counts. TCRdb's table, derived via immunoSEQ multiplex PCR, lists solely in-frame clones and lacks some. V, J and clone size are those of that table, while D and trimming were read from the DNA. The sample carries fewer than 140,000 clones, under 85% recorded once. This record comes from a study of blood T cell repertoires in COVID-19. Between the trimmed V and J ends, which lost 8 bases and 5 bases, there was a span of 12 bases. This CDR3 has 12 amino acids. Germline CDR1 is MNHEY and CDR2 is SVGAGI.

The source of this sequence is a woman aged 55 to 70 with acute or convalescent COVID-19. Sequenced sample: peripheral blood. V usage is TRBV6-5 and J usage is TRBJ1-2, with TRBD1 as a possible D gene (6 bases). The CDR3 region is CASRDRRYGYTF. Here the CDR3 DNA reads TGTGCCAGCCGCGACAGGAGATATGGCTACACCTTC.